This T cell receptor beta chain was captured by sequencing in a study of T cell changes during pregnancy in multiple sclerosis. Sequencing used immunoSEQ multiplex PCR; TCRdb keeps in-frame clones, though not all of them. This table holds about 53,000 clones, about 90% found once. The germline CDR1 and CDR2 sequences are MDHEN and SYDVKM. The CDR3 extends over 15 amino acids. The germline V and J ends were trimmed by 5 bases and 2 bases, with 16 bases remaining between them. This receptor was obtained from a female donor with multiple sclerosis, enrolled in a pregnancy study. Source: CD4+ T cells from peripheral blood mononuclear cells, taken in the third trimester of pregnancy. The V and J genes are TRBV28 and TRBJ2-7; the D is unclear. In DNA, the CDR3 is TGTGCCAGCAGTGCCCCCTCGTTTAGTCCCTACGAGCAGTACTTC. Its translation is CASSAPSFSPYEQYF.